This T cell receptor beta chain was recovered during a study of cytomegalovirus exposure and HLA in healthy donors. This CDR3 has 14 amino acids. Per germline, CDR1 ENHRY and CDR2 SYGVKD. The ends lost 8 bases at V and 6 bases at J; junction bases unmatched: 9. 13 Jbeta primers and 60 Vbeta primers were used for the PCR. TCRdb's copy holds only in-frame clones and misses some; the assay was immunoSEQ multiplex PCR. The repertoire holds about 77,000 clones, over 60% seen once, with 4% to 4.5% in the top ten. Specimen: PBMCs. The chain uses TRBV10-3 and TRBJ1-2, with 10 nucleotides matching TRBD1. The receptor comes from a man in his forties or fifties in good health and CMV-seronegative. The CDR3 loop is CAIGEDRGVDGYTF. The CDR3 DNA reads as TGTGCCATCGGGGAGGACAGGGGGGTGGATGGCTACACCTTC.